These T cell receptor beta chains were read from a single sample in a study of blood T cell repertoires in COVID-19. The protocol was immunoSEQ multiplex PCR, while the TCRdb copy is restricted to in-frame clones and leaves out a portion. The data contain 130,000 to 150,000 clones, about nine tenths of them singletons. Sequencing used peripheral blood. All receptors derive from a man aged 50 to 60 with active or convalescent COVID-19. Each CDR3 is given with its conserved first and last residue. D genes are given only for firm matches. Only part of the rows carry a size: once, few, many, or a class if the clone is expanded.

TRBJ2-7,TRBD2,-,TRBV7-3,TGTGCCAGCAGCCTACTAGCGTCATCCTACGAGCAGTACTTC,CASSLLASSYEQYF
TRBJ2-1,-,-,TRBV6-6,TGTGCCAGCAGTTACTCAGGCGGTTTCTCCTACAATGAGCAGTTCTTC,CASSYSGGFSYNEQFF
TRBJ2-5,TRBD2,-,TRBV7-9,TGTGCCAGCAGCTTAGGCGCGGGAGGGCCTTTAGAGACCCAGTACTTC,CASSLGAGGPLETQYF
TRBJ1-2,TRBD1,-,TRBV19,TGTGCCAGTAGTCTGGGACAGCCGTCATTCGGGGGCTACACCTTC,CASSLGQPSFGGYTF
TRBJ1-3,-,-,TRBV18,TGTGCCAGCTCATTAGGTGCCGGGAGGGCCACCTCTGGAAACACCATATATTTT,CASSLGAGRATSGNTIYF
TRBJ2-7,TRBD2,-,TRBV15,TGTGCCACCAGCAGAGATCGGGGGGACTCCTCCTACGAGCAGTACTTC,CATSRDRGDSSYEQYF
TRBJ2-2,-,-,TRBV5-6,TGTGCCAGCAGCTTGCTGGGCCCCAACACCGGGGAGCTGTTTTTT,CASSLLGPNTGELFF
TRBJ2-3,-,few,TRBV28,TGTGCCAGCAGTCCCCTACCCTCGGGCACAGATACGCAGTATTTT,CASSPLPSGTDTQYF
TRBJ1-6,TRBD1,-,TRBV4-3,TGCGCCAGCAGCCTCGTTGGGACAGTCCCTAATTCACCCCTCCACTTT,CASSLVGTVPNSPLHF
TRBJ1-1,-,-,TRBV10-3,TGTGCCAGCGGGGGGTTGGGGGGTGAAGCTTTCTTT,CASGGLGGEAFF
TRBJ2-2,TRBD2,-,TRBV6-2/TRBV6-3,TGTGCCAGCAGTTACCCAACCCGACTAGCGGGAGGGCCTTTGAACACCGGGGAGCTGTTTTTT,CASSYPTRLAGGPLNTGELFF
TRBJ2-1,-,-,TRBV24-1,TGTGCCACCAGTGACAATACCGGGTCAGTGAGCCTCGATGAGCAGTTCTTC,CATSDNTGSVSLDEQFF
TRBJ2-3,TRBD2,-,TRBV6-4,TGTGCCAGCAGCGGAGCGGGAGCAGGTACAGATACGCAGTATTTT,CASSGAGAGTDTQYF
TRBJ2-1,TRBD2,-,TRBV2,TGTGCCAGCAGTGTGACTAGCGAGTACAATGAGCAGTTCTTC,CASSVTSEYNEQFF
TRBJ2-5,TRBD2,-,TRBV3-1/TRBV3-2,TGTGCCAGCAGGACTAGCGGGAGGAAAAGGGAGACCCAGTACTTC,CASRTSGRKRETQYF
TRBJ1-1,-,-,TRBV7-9,TGTGCCAGCAGCTTAAGCAGCGTGAACACTGAAGCTTTCTTT,CASSLSSVNTEAFF
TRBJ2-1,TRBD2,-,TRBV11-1,TGTGCCAGCAGCTTAGCGGGAGGGTTACACAATGAGCAGTTCTTC,CASSLAGGLHNEQFF
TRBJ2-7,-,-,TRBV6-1,TGTGCCAGCAGTGAAGCCTGGACCGGGAATAGCTACGAGCAGTACTTC,CASSEAWTGNSYEQYF
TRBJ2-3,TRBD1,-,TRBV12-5,TGTGCTAGTGGTTTGGTACTCAGGGGGAGCACAGATACGCAGTATTTT,CASGLVLRGSTDTQYF
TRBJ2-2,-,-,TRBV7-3,TGTGCCAGCAGCTTACGGGGTTCGGACACCGGGGAGCTGTTTTTT,CASSLRGSDTGELFF
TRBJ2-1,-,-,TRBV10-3,TGTGCCATCAGTGAGCCTCTAAGGGGTAGTGAGCAGTTCTTC,CAISEPLRGSEQFF
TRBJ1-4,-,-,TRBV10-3,TGTGCCATCAGTGACTTTGGACGGACTGCAACTAATGAAAAACTGTTTTTT,CAISDFGRTATNEKLFF
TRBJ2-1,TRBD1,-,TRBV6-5,TGTGCCAGCAGTTACTCAGCAGGGGGCGCCTACAATGAGCAGTTCTTC,CASSYSAGGAYNEQFF
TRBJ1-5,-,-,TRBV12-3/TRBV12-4,TGTGCCAGCAACCAAACGCCGGGGAAGCCCCAGCATTTT,CASNQTPGKPQHF
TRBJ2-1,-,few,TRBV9,TGTGCCAGCAGCGTAGAAGCTTTCCTAGGCAATGAGCAGTTCTTC,CASSVEAFLGNEQFF
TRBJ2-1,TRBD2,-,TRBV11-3,TGTGCCAGCAGCTTGGTGGGAGGGGTCAATGAGCAGTTCTTC,CASSLVGGVNEQFF
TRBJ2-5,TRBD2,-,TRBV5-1,TGCGCCAGCAGCTTGGAATTACAAAGCGGGAGGAGAGAGACCCAGTACTTC,CASSLELQSGRRETQYF
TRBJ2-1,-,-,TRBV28,TGTGCCAGCAGTGCCGGGGCAGGGGTCTACAATGAGCAGTTCTTC,CASSAGAGVYNEQFF
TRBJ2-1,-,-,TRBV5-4,TGTGCCAGCACCCCTGTTGAGCGTGCTAGCCGAGAGCAGTTCTTC,CASTPVERASREQFF
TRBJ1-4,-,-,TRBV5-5,TGTGCCAGCAGCTCTTTGCCCGGGGGGGGCGGCGAAAAACTGTTTTTT,CASSSLPGGGGEKLFF
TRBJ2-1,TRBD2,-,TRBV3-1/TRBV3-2,TGTGCCAGCAGCCTCTTTGGGACTAGCGGGAGATCTGAGCAGTTCTTC,CASSLFGTSGRSEQFF
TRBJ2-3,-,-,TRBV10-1,TGCGCCAGCAGTCGATGGACTACCCCTAGCACAGATACGCAGTATTTT,CASSRWTTPSTDTQYF
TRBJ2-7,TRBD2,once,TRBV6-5,TGTGCCAGCAGAGGCCGAGCGGGAGAAGGCTACGAGCAGTACTTC,CASRGRAGEGYEQYF
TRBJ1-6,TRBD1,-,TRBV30,TGTGCCTGGACTCTCCCCACAGGGGGATCGTCACCCCTCCACTTT,CAWTLPTGGSSPLHF
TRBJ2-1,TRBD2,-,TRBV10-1,TGCGCCAGCAGTCAAGAGCGGGAGAGCTCCTACAATGAGCAGTTCTTC,CASSQERESSYNEQFF
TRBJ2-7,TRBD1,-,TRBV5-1,TGCGCCAGCAGCTTGGCCCCCGCCGACTACCTTACGGGACAGTCCTACGAGCAGTACTTC,CASSLAPADYLTGQSYEQYF
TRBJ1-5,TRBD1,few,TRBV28,TGTGCCAGCAGTTTATCGGGCAGGGGGCTGGGACAGCCCCAGCATTTT,CASSLSGRGLGQPQHF
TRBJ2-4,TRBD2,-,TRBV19,TGTGCCAGTAGTATAATAGCGGGAGGGCGCGGCAAAAACATTCAGTACTTC,CASSIIAGGRGKNIQYF
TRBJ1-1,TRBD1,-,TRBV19,TGTGCCAGTAGTAAAGACAGGGGGGACACTGAAGCTTTCTTT,CASSKDRGDTEAFF
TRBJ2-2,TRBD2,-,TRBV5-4,TGTGCCAGCAGCTCCGGGACTAGCGGGATACTCCTCACCGGGGAGCTGTTTTTT,CASSSGTSGILLTGELFF
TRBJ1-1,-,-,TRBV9,TGTGCCAGCAGCGTAGCGGGGTACACTGAAGCTTTCTTT,CASSVAGYTEAFF
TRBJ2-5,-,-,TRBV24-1,TGTGCCACCAGTTCACAGGGGAGGTTACAAGAGACCCAGTACTTC,CATSSQGRLQETQYF
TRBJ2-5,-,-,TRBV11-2,TGTGCCAGCAGCGGTCGGACACTTCAAGAGACCCAGTACTTC,CASSGRTLQETQYF
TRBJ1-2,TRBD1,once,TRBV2,TGTGCCAGCAGATCAGACAGGGCACCTAACTATGGCTACACCTTC,CASRSDRAPNYGYTF
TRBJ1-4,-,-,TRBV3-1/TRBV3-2,TGTGCCAGCAGCTTGAGGGGTCAGGGGAAGAATGAAAAACTGTTTTTT,CASSLRGQGKNEKLFF